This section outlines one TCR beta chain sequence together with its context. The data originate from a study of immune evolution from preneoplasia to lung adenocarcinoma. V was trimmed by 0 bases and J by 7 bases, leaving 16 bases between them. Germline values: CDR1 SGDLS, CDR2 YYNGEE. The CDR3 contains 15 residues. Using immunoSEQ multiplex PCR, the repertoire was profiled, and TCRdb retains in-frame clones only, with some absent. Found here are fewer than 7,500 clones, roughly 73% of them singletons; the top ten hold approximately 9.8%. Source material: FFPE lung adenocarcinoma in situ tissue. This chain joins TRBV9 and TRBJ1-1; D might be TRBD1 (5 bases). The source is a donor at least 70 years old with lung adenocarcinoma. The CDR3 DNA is TGTGCCAGCAGCGTAGAGGGACGGCTTAGGGATGAAGCTTTCTTT. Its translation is CASSVEGRLRDEAFF.